This TCR beta chain is drawn from a study of CD8+ T cells in alopecia areata. The sorting of PBMCs gave CD4+ and CD8+ T cells. Study-level results: Higher clonality than in normal scalp was seen in lesional scalp, especially alopecia totalis/universalis.

The sequencing template was cDNA reverse transcribed from extracted RNA. TCRdb's copy holds only in-frame clones and misses some; the assay was immunoSEQ multiplex PCR. The table lists approximately 120,000 clones, 45% to 50% of them singletons, with about 10% in the top ten. This clone came up a few times. Its specificity is not known. The sample was NKG2D-low CD8+ T cells sorted from blood. This clonotype originated in a human donor with alopecia areata.

The CDR3 loop is CSAYLGQAYEQYF. CDR3 nucleotides: TGCAGCGCCTACCTCGGACAGGCCTACGAGCAGTACTTC. V is TRBV29-1 and J is TRBJ2-7, with 7 nucleotides matching TRBD1. The V gene's germline CDR1 is SQVTM and CDR2 ANQGSEA. The CDR3 is 13 residues long. V shed 7 bases, J shed 2 bases, and the junction held 8 bases outside the gene matches.